This TCR beta chain was captured by sequencing in a study of tumor and adjacent non-tumor tissue in lung cancer. Study background: Samples averaged about 4.2 million productive TCRbeta reads each.

Study-wide results and limits: Top 100 clones took a larger repertoire share in normal lung.

Three rounds of nested PCR, following a modified ARM-PCR protocol, produced the TCRbeta library. TCRdb processed the multiplex PCR reads anew with MiXCR; each CDR3 protein has one entry. The sample shows under 150,000 distinct CDR3 sequences, around 61% of them seen only once. This clonotype has only one observation. Its antigen is unknown. A much larger clone is a single base away; this may be a read error. This sample's RNA came from whole unsorted tissue. CDR1 and CDR2 from the germline V gene are MDHEN and SYDVKM. The CDR3 runs 16 residues. Trimming left V 5 bases short and J 0 bases short, with 14 bases between.

The sequencing input was lung tumor tissue. The origin of this receptor is a man between 60 and 70 years old with small cell lung cancer. The rearrangement joins TRBV28 to TRBJ2-4; D call uncertain. In DNA, the CDR3 is TGTGCCAGCAGTCGCAGGACCTTTCTAGCCAAAAACATTCAGTACTTC. It codes for CASSRRTFLAKNIQYF.